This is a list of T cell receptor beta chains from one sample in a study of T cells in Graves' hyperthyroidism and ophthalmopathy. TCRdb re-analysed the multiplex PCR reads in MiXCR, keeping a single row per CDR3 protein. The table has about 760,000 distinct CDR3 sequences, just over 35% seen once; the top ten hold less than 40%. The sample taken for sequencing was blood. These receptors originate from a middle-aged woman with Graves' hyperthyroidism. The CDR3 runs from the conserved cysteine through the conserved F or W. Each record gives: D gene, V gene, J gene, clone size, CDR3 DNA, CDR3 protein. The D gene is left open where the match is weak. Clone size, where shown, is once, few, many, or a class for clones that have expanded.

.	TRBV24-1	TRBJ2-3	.	TGTGCCACCAGTGATACAGGGACTAGCACAGATACGCAGTATTTT	CATSDTGTSTDTQYF
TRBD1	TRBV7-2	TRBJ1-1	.	TGTGCCAGCAGCTTGGGACCGGGACAGTCGAACACTGAAGCTCTCTTT	CASSLGPGQSNTEALF
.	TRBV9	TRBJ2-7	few	TGTGCCAGCAGCCAAGTTCCAGGGAAGGGCGAGCAGTACTTC	CASSQVPGKGEQYF
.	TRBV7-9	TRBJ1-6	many	TGTGCCAGCAGCTTAAGTTTGCGGTTAGGGGCGCATACTAATTCACCCCTCCACTTT	CASSLSLRLGAHTNSPLHF
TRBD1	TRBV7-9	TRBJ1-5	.	TGTGCCAGCAGCCCAGGACAGGGGTATGGGCCCCAGCATTTT	CASSPGQGYGPQHF
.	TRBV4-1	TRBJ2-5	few	TGCGCCAGCACCCGATCAACAGGCACGCAAGAGACCCAGTACTTC	CASTRSTGTQETQYF
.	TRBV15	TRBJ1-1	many	TGTGCCACCAGCAGTCTGAACACTGAAGCTTTCTTT	CATSSLNTEAFF
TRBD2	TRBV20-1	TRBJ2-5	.	TGCAGTGCTAGTAAAGGGAATAGCGGGAGGTCGAGTGAGCAGTACTTC	CSASKGNSGRSSEQYF
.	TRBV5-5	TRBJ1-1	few	TGTGCCAGCTCACCGGTGAGGGGTCAAGCTGCTTCTGAAGCTTTCTTT	CASSPVRGQAASEAFF
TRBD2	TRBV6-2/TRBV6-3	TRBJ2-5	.	TGTGCCAGCAGGGGACTAGCGGGGGGGCCCCCCCAGTACTTC	CASRGLAGGPPQYF
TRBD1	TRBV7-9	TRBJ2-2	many	TGTGCCAGCAGCCGTGGGACAGGGGGCCTGATCGGGGAGCTGTTTTTT	CASSRGTGGLIGELFF
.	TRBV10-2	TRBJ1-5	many	TGCGCCAGCAGTGAGCTTTCATGGCCCCAGCATTTT	CASSELSWPQHF
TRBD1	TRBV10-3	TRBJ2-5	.	TGTGCCAGCAGTCCAATTCACGGACAGGGGAAAGAGACCCAGTACTTC	CASSPIHGQGKETQYF
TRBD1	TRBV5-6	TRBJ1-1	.	TGTGCCAGCATCGCCGGCAGGGCAGGGGGCTTGAACACTGAAGCTTTCTTT	CASIAGRAGGLNTEAFF
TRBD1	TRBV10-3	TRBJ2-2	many	TGTGCCATCAGTCCGGGACAGGCAACGAACACCGGGGAGCTGTTTTTT	CAISPGQATNTGELFF
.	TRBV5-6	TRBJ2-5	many	TGTGCCAGCAGCATGGGACTGGCGGAGACCCAGTACTTC	CASSMGLAETQYF
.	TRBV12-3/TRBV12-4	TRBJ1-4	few	TGTGCCAGCAGTTTCGGGGGTCTAAGCGGAAAACTGTTTTTT	CASSFGGLSGKLFF
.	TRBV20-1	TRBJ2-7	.	TGCAGTGCCACCGAAGGCCCGGAATTAGGCGAGCAGTACTTC	CSATEGPELGEQYF
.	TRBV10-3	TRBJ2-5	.	TGTGCCATCAGTGACGGGGGCAACGGAGAGACCCAGTACTTC	CAISDGGNGETQYF
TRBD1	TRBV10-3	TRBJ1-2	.	TGTGCCATCTCCCTGGGACAGGAACGGGGCTACACCTTC	CAISLGQERGYTF
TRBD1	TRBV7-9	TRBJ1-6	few	TGTGCCAGCAGCCCTCGCGCACAGTGGGGACAGGGAATCCGGACGGATTCACCCCTCCACTTT	CASSPRAQWGQGIRTDSPLHF
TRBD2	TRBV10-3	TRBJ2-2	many	TGTGCCATCCTGGGGTCTAGCGGGATGGGAACCGGGGAGCTGTTTTTT	CAILGSSGMGTGELFF
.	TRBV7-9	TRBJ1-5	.	TGTGCCAGCAGCCAAATAGGAGAGCCCCAGCATTTT	CASSQIGEPQHF
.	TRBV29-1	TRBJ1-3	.	TGCAGTTTGGCTGGGGTGAGAGGAAACACCATATATTTT	CSLAGVRGNTIYF
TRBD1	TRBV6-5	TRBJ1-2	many	TGTGCCAGCAGCTATTCACAGGGGAACTATGGCTACACCTTC	CASSYSQGNYGYTF
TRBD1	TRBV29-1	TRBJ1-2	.	TGCAGCTTGGTCGAGACAGGGAACTATGGCTACACCTTC	CSLVETGNYGYTF
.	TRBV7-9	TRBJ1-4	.	TGCGCCAGCAGCCAAGGTGTCCCAGGGCAATTTAGCGAAAAACTGTTTTTT	CASSQGVPGQFSEKLFF
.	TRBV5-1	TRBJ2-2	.	TGCGCCAGCGTTGGGTCCGTTAGCACCGGGGAGCTGTTTTTT	CASVGSVSTGELFF
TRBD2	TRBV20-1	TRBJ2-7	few	TGCAGTGCTAGTTTCCGGGACTACTCCTACGAGCAGTACTTC	CSASFRDYSYEQYF
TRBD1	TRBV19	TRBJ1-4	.	TGTGCCAGTAGTTTCGGACAGGGGGAGGGCGAAAAACTGTTTTTT	CASSFGQGEGEKLFF
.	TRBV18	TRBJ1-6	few	TGTGCCAGCTCACCGGACAGACGACATAATTCACCCCTCCACTTT	CASSPDRRHNSPLHF
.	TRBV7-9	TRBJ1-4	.	TGTGCCAGCAGCTCCGGGCTTGAGAATGAAAAACTGTTTTTT	CASSSGLENEKLFF
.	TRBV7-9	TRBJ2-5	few	TGTGCCAGCAGCCCCATGGGGCACAGACCCCAAGAGACCCAGTACTTC	CASSPMGHRPQETQYF
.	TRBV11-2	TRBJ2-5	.	TGTGCCAGCAGCTTTAGTTCGGGTATGGGTGCGAGCCGAGGGACCCAGTACTTC	CASSFSSGMGASRGTQYF
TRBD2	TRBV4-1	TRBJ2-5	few	TGTGCCAGCAGCTTAGACCTACCTAGCGGGGGGGCCTACGAGACCCAGTACTTC	CASSLDLPSGGAYETQYF
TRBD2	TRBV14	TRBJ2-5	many	TGTGCCAGCAGCCAACTACTAGCGGGGAGTCAAGAGACCCAGTACTTC	CASSQLLAGSQETQYF
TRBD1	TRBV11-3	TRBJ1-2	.	TGTGCCAGCAGCTTCCGGGACAGGGTGGGGGACTATGGCTACACCTTC	CASSFRDRVGDYGYTF
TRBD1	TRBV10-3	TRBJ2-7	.	TGTGCCATCAGTCGGGTGGGACAGGCCGAGAATGAGCAGTACTTC	CAISRVGQAENEQYF
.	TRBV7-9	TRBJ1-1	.	TGTGCCAGCAGCAAGAGGGCGGGAGGGCCTGAAGCTTTCTTT	CASSKRAGGPEAFF
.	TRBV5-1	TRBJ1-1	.	TGTGCCAGCAGGTTGTGGGGGGCTATAGGCACTGAAGCTTTCTTT	CASRLWGAIGTEAFF
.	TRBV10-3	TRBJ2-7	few	TGTGCCAGCAGTGAAGGTCGGACCTCCTACGAGCAGTACTTC	CASSEGRTSYEQYF
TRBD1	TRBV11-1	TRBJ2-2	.	TGTGCTAGAGATATCCAGGGGGCGAACACCGGGGAGCTGTTTTTT	CARDIQGANTGELFF
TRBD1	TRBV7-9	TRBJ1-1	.	TGTGCCAGCAGCTTAAAGGGACAGGGGGCGAACACTGAAGCTTTCTTT	CASSLKGQGANTEAFF